This is a list of T cell receptor beta chains from one sample in a study of blood T cells in healthy people across ages. TCRdb re-called the 5' RACE reads with MiXCR, one entry per CDR3 protein. The table has about 1.4 million distinct CDR3 sequences, 59% seen once; the top ten hold 5% to 7%. The sequenced sample consisted of blood. Source of these receptors: a man between 18 and 35 years old in good health. Each CDR3 is given with its conserved first and last residue. Each record gives: D gene, clone size, V gene, J gene, CDR3 DNA, CDR3 protein. D genes are given only for firm matches. Size is stated for part of the rows, as once, few or many counts, or as a class when the clone is expanded.

d_gene: TRBD1
abundance: .
v_gene: TRBV7-9
j_gene: TRBJ1-6
CDR3nt: TGTGCCAGCAGCTTATTTGGGACAGGGGATAATTCACCCCTCCACTTT
CDR3aa: CASSLFGTGDNSPLHF

d_gene: TRBD1
abundance: .
v_gene: TRBV2
j_gene: TRBJ2-1
CDR3nt: TGTGCCAGCCGTTTGGGGACAGGGATATACAATGAGCAGTTCTTC
CDR3aa: CASRLGTGIYNEQFF

d_gene: TRBD2
abundance: .
v_gene: TRBV20-1
j_gene: TRBJ2-7
CDR3nt: TGCAGTGCCTTGGGACTAGCGGGTATTAATGAGCAGTACTTC
CDR3aa: CSALGLAGINEQYF

d_gene: .
abundance: .
v_gene: TRBV6-6
j_gene: TRBJ1-5
CDR3nt: TGTGCCAGCAGTTATACAGGCGAGAATCAGCCCCAGCATTTT
CDR3aa: CASSYTGENQPQHF

d_gene: TRBD2
abundance: few
v_gene: TRBV12-3/TRBV12-4
j_gene: TRBJ2-5
CDR3nt: TGTGCCAGCAGTTCCTACATACCAACTAGCGGGGGGTTGAAGACCCAGTACTTC
CDR3aa: CASSSYIPTSGGLKTQYF

d_gene: .
abundance: .
v_gene: TRBV6-2/TRBV6-3
j_gene: TRBJ1-2
CDR3nt: TGTGCCAGCAGTTACGCGGGACACCTCGCCTATGGCTACACCTTC
CDR3aa: CASSYAGHLAYGYTF

d_gene: .
abundance: few
v_gene: TRBV10-3
j_gene: TRBJ1-5
CDR3nt: TGTGCCATCAGTGAGTCGAGCGGACAGAGCAATCAGCCCCAGCATTTT
CDR3aa: CAISESSGQSNQPQHF

d_gene: .
abundance: .
v_gene: TRBV5-6
j_gene: TRBJ2-7
CDR3nt: TGTGCCAGCAAAAGGGGGGCAGGGCCCTACGAGCAGTACTTC
CDR3aa: CASKRGAGPYEQYF

d_gene: .
abundance: .
v_gene: TRBV4-2
j_gene: TRBJ2-7
CDR3nt: TGTGCCAGCAGCCAACGCAGTGTGCGGGACGGTGCCTACGAGCAGTACTTC
CDR3aa: CASSQRSVRDGAYEQYF

d_gene: .
abundance: .
v_gene: TRBV6-2/TRBV6-3
j_gene: TRBJ2-1
CDR3nt: TGTGCCAGCACCCACGGGGGTGAGCAGTTCTTC
CDR3aa: CASTHGGEQFF

d_gene: .
abundance: .
v_gene: TRBV5-1
j_gene: TRBJ2-2
CDR3nt: TGCGCCAGCAGCCAGGGGAACATCGGGGAGCTGTTTTTT
CDR3aa: CASSQGNIGELFF

d_gene: .
abundance: .
v_gene: TRBV24-1
j_gene: TRBJ1-2
CDR3nt: TGTGCCACCAGGGATAACTATGGCTACACCTTC
CDR3aa: CATRDNYGYTF

d_gene: .
abundance: .
v_gene: TRBV6-1
j_gene: TRBJ2-5
CDR3nt: TGTGCCAGCAAGGTTTACAGTCAAGAGACCCAGTACTTC
CDR3aa: CASKVYSQETQYF

d_gene: .
abundance: .
v_gene: TRBV12-3/TRBV12-4
j_gene: TRBJ1-2
CDR3nt: TGTGCCAGCAGACGGAATTTTCCGGGGGCCTATGGCTACACCTTC
CDR3aa: CASRRNFPGAYGYTF

d_gene: .
abundance: .
v_gene: TRBV3-1
j_gene: TRBJ2-1
CDR3nt: TGTACCAGCAGCCCCTCCTCGCTGGCGGATCTTTCCAATGAGCAGTTCTTC
CDR3aa: CTSSPSSLADLSNEQFF

d_gene: TRBD1
abundance: .
v_gene: TRBV20-1
j_gene: TRBJ1-5
CDR3nt: TGCAGTGCTACCAGCCCGGGACAGGCCTTCAATCAGCCCCAGCATTTT
CDR3aa: CSATSPGQAFNQPQHF

d_gene: .
abundance: .
v_gene: TRBV27
j_gene: TRBJ2-7
CDR3nt: TGTGCCAGCAGTTCAAATTCGCAATTCTACGAGCAGTACTTC
CDR3aa: CASSSNSQFYEQYF

d_gene: .
abundance: few
v_gene: TRBV29-1
j_gene: TRBJ1-4
CDR3nt: TGCAGCGTTGGAGTGACAGTTGAAAAACTGTTTTTT
CDR3aa: CSVGVTVEKLFF

d_gene: TRBD2
abundance: .
v_gene: TRBV6-2/TRBV6-3
j_gene: TRBJ2-1
CDR3nt: TGTGCCAGCAGCCGCGGACTAGACATCAATGAGCAGTTCTTC
CDR3aa: CASSRGLDINEQFF

d_gene: .
abundance: once
v_gene: TRBV25-1
j_gene: TRBJ2-5
CDR3nt: TGTGCCTCCTCCCCACAGGCGTCTAACAATGAGCAGTACTTC
CDR3aa: CASSPQASNNEQYF

d_gene: TRBD2
abundance: .
v_gene: TRBV6-2/TRBV6-3
j_gene: TRBJ2-7
CDR3nt: TGTGCCAGCAGTATCCGGCGAGCGGGGCTCTACGAGCAGTACTTC
CDR3aa: CASSIRRAGLYEQYF

d_gene: .
abundance: .
v_gene: TRBV20-1
j_gene: TRBJ1-5
CDR3nt: TGCAGTGCTGGGGAGTCCGGACAGCCCCAGCATTTT
CDR3aa: CSAGESGQPQHF

d_gene: .
abundance: .
v_gene: TRBV2
j_gene: TRBJ2-1
CDR3nt: TGTGCCAGCAGTGTACGGGGCGGCGCCTACAATGAGCAGTTCTTC
CDR3aa: CASSVRGGAYNEQFF

d_gene: .
abundance: .
v_gene: TRBV29-1
j_gene: TRBJ2-5
CDR3nt: TGCAGCGTTGATAGGTCAATGGAGACCCAGTACTTC
CDR3aa: CSVDRSMETQYF

d_gene: .
abundance: .
v_gene: TRBV4-1
j_gene: TRBJ2-7
CDR3nt: TGCGCCAGCAGCCAAGCCCCGGTTGGCTACGAGCAGTACTTC
CDR3aa: CASSQAPVGYEQYF

d_gene: .
abundance: .
v_gene: TRBV29-1
j_gene: TRBJ2-7
CDR3nt: TGCAGCGTTGGGAGTCCTGGCGAGCAGTACTTC
CDR3aa: CSVGSPGEQYF